The T cell receptor beta chain under discussion was sequenced for a study of somatic mutations in cytotoxic T cells in rheumatoid arthritis. V lost 5 bases to trimming and J lost 2 bases; unmatched junction nucleotides: 7. Germline CDR1 and CDR2: SGHAT and FQDESV (reference sequence). The CDR3 has 15 residues. As handled by the study authors: Published virus-specific TCRB sequences found rare matches among patient CD8+ clones larger than 1%. Produced via immunoSEQ multiplex PCR; TCRdb's table is partial and in-frame only. V, J and clone size are taken as reported in that table, and D and trimming were inferred from the DNA itself. Of 7,000 to 8,000 clones listed, roughly 87% are singletons.

Sequencing was carried out using CD8+ T cells sorted from blood. The V gene is TRBV11-1, the J gene TRBJ2-7; TRBD2 matches 9 bases. The TCR comes from a man aged 40-49 years with rheumatoid arthritis. DNA for the CDR3: TGTGCCAGCAGCCCCATAGCGGGGGAGCCCTACGAGCAGTACTTC. It encodes CASSPIAGEPYEQYF.